Following are 16 T cell receptor beta chains from one sample sequenced in a study of blood T cell repertoires in COVID-19. Generated by immunoSEQ multiplex PCR, the TCRdb table keeps only in-frame clones and is missing some. The sample lists 200,000 to 250,000 clones, around four fifths occurring once. Sequencing used peripheral blood. Receptors were obtained from a woman aged 55-75 years who had recovered from COVID-19.

The chain has TRBV19 and TRBJ1-1; 8 nucleotides align to TRBD1. The CDR3 covers 15 residues. The ends lost 3 bases at V and 1 base at J; junction bases unmatched: 4. Germline CDR1 and CDR2: LNHDA and SQIVND (reference sequence). CDR3 DNA sequence: TGTGCCAGTAGTATCCACAGGGGGGAGAACACTGAAGCTTTCTTT. This sequence encodes CASSIHRGENTEAFF.

This clone was seen more than once but under ten times. The sample holds other DNA sequences that translate to the same CDR3. J is TRBJ1-1 and V is TRBV15, with D perhaps matching TRBD1 (6 bases). Per the germline V gene, CDR1 is LNHNV and CDR2 is YYDKDF (reference sequence). V was shortened by 1 base and J by 8 bases, with 8 bases between the two germline ends. The CDR3 runs to 12 residues. In DNA form, the CDR3 reads TGTGCCACCAGCAGAGCAACAGGGGAAGCTTTCTTT. It encodes CATSRATGEAFF.

This clone was seen a handful of times. The chain carries TRBV6-4 and TRBJ2-7; no definite D call. Germline CDR1 MRHNA, CDR2 SNTAGT. The ends were cut back, 0 bases at V and 4 bases at J, with 16 bases in the middle. The CDR3 loop spans 16 amino acids. The CDR3 loop is CASSDSTENLGYEQYF. The CDR3 DNA reads as TGTGCCAGCAGTGACTCGACGGAAAACCTCGGGTACGAGCAGTACTTC.

V usage is TRBV15 and J usage is TRBJ1-1; maybe TRBD1 (6 bases). The CDR3 is 12 residues long. V lost 1 base to trimming and J lost 7 bases, with 7 bases between them. The germline CDR1 and CDR2 sequences are LNHNV and YYDKDF (reference sequence). CDR3 bases: TGTGCCACCAGCAGAGTGGACAGTGAAGCTTTCTTT. It specifies CATSRVDSEAFF.

This rearrangement joins TRBV19 to TRBJ2-1, with D possibly being TRBD2 (5 bases). V lost 6 bases to trimming and J lost 0 bases, with 12 bases between them. The CDR3 has 15 residues. The germline V gene encodes CDR1 LNHDA and CDR2 SQIVND (reference sequence). The CDR3 sequence: CASRINGVSYNEQFF. The CDR3 nucleotides are TGTGCCAGTAGGATAAACGGGGTCTCCTACAATGAGCAGTTCTTC.

This sequence joins TRBV4-1 and TRBJ2-1, with TRBD2 identical over 12 bases. Germline CDR1 and CDR2: MGHRA and YSYEKL. J gave up 8 bases and V 3 bases, and 11 bases lay outside the gene matches. The CDR3 has 17 amino acids. In nucleotides, the CDR3 is TGCGCCAGCAGCCATGCAAGGCTAGCGGGGGGGAGCGATGAGCAGTTCTTC. This codes for CASSHARLAGGSDEQFF.

V usage is TRBV9 and J usage is TRBJ1-2, with a weak D call TRBD1 (6 bases). From germline, CDR1 is SGDLS and CDR2 YYNGEE. Trimming cost V 0 bases and J 8 bases, with 20 bases left between them. This CDR3 has 16 residues. The CDR3 sequence: CASSVGGHRAARGYTF. In nucleotides, the CDR3 is TGTGCCAGCAGCGTAGGGGGACACAGGGCTGCGCGGGGCTACACCTTC.

This chain connects TRBV18 to TRBJ1-2; D is perhaps TRBD1 (5 bases). This CDR3 has 14 residues. The germline gives CDR1 KGHSH, CDR2 LQKENI. V was clipped by 6 bases and J by 1 base, with 12 bases between them. The DNA for the CDR3 is TGTGCCAGCTCCCAGGGAGGGATTAACTATGGCTACACCTTC. Its protein is CASSQGGINYGYTF. The full variable domain, rest sourced from reference TRBV18 and TRBJ1-2, is NAGVMQNPRHLVRRRGQEARLRCSPMKGHSHVYWYRQLPEEGLKFMVYLQKENIIDESGMPKERFSAEFPKEGPSILRIQQVVRGDSAAYFCASSQGGINYGYTFGSGTRLTVV.

The CDR3 bases are TGTGCCAGTACCACTCTGAGGGATGGGACTGAAGCTTTCTTT. It encodes CASTTLRDGTEAFF. The gene calls are TRBV19 and TRBJ1-1; D call uncertain. Trimming stripped 7 bases from V and 5 bases from J, with 17 bases between. The germline V gene encodes CDR1 LNHDA and CDR2 SQIVND (reference sequence). There are 14 residues in the CDR3.

The CDR3 DNA reads as TGTGCCAGCAGTTTTGCGGGGGGTCAGCATGAGCAGTTCTTC. Translated, it gives CASSFAGGQHEQFF. The V gene is TRBV6-5, the J gene TRBJ2-1; 8 nucleotides agree with TRBD2. V lost 4 bases and J lost 8; bases outside the gene matches: 7. This CDR3 is 14 amino acids long. The germline gives CDR1 MNHEY, CDR2 SVGAGI.

This clone was seen once. The J gene is TRBJ2-5, the V gene TRBV10-3; D possibly corresponds to TRBD2 (6 bases). The V and J ends lost 6 bases and 5 bases respectively, with 16 bases between them. The V gene's germline CDR1 is ENHRY and CDR2 SYGVKD. CDR3 length: 14 amino acids. The CDR3 DNA follows: TGTGCCATCAGAGAAGCGGTTGGGGGGGAGACCCAGTACTTC. It codes for CAIREAVGGETQYF.

The chain links TRBV7-2 to TRBJ2-1, with 10 bases lining up with TRBD1. Trimming took 4 bases from V and 6 from J; bases not matched to a gene: 6. Germline-derived CDR1 and CDR2 are SGHTA and FQGNSA. This CDR3 comprises 15 residues. The CDR3 reads CASSSRDRGRNEQFF. The CDR3 DNA sequence: TGTGCCAGCAGCTCCCGGGACAGGGGTCGCAATGAGCAGTTCTTC. Supplemented by reference TRBV7-2 and TRBJ2-1, the full variable domain reads GAGVSQSPSNKVTEKGKDVELRCDPISGHTALYWYRQSLGQGLEFLIYFQGNSAPDKSGLPSDRFSAERTGGSVSTLTIQRTQQEDSAVYLCASSSRDRGRNEQFFGPGTRLTVL.

The J gene is TRBJ2-7, the V gene TRBV4-3; D is perhaps TRBD2 (5 bases). Trimming left V 0 bases short and J 2 bases short, with 11 bases between. The germline gives CDR1 LGHNA, CDR2 YSLEER. The CDR3 has 15 amino acids. In DNA, the CDR3 is TGCGCCAGCAGCCAAGATAAGGACGGGGCCTACGAGCAGTACTTC. Translating it yields CASSQDKDGAYEQYF.

The rearrangement uses TRBV7-9 and TRBJ2-3, with D unclear. Germline loops: CDR1 SEHNR, CDR2 FQNEAQ (reference sequence). With 0 bases removed from V and 14 bases from J, the gap between germline ends came to 12 bases. The CDR3 sequence is 12 residues long. The CDR3 DNA sequence: TGTGCCAGCAGCTTAGCGCTGGGCGTAGGGTATTTT. The encoded protein is CASSLALGVGYF.

This chain uses TRBV7-3 with TRBJ1-1; maybe TRBD1 (5 bases). V was trimmed by 5 bases and J by 0 bases, leaving 13 bases between them. CDR3 length equals 15 residues. The germline V gene encodes CDR1 SGHTA and CDR2 FQGTGA. The CDR3 DNA is TGTGCCAGCAGCCAAAGCGGGGGTTTGAACACTGAAGCTTTCTTT. Translating gives CASSQSGGLNTEAFF.

This clone showed up just a few times. This chain joins TRBV5-1 and TRBJ1-2; D unresolved. CDR1 is SGHRS, CDR2 YFSETQ, per germline. This CDR3 comprises 14 residues. The V and J ends lost 0 bases and 4 bases respectively, with 10 bases between them. CDR3 sequence reads: CASSLEQRFYGYTF. DNA for the CDR3: TGCGCCAGCAGCTTGGAGCAGCGGTTCTATGGCTACACCTTC.